The entry below describes one T cell receptor beta chain. Per the authors' pipeline: Amplification of reference gene primers provided the estimated nucleated cell counts. Only in-frame clones appear in the TCRdb table, and some are missing; sequencing was by immunoSEQ multiplex PCR. D and trimming come from the DNA, and the V and J calls and clone size come from that table. The sample includes 75,000 or so clones, nearly 90% of them seen just once. This entry belongs to a study of blood T cell repertoires in COVID-19. Overall study context: The United States, Italy and Spain were the sources of the acute and convalescent COVID-19 samples.

The receptor was derived from a man in his forties or fifties with acute or convalescent COVID-19. The source material was peripheral blood.

The CDR3 protein is CASSSARAGGPRAKNIQYF. In nucleotides, the CDR3 is TGTGCCAGCAGCTCGGCGAGGGCGGGGGGGCCGAGGGCCAAAAACATTCAGTACTTC. This chain links TRBV21-1 with TRBJ2-4; the table assigns TRBD2, which was not confirmed against the DNA. TRBV21-1 is described as a pseudogene. The CDR3 contains 19 residues.